This T cell receptor beta chain was captured by sequencing in a study of CD8+CD57+ T cells in acquired aplastic anemia. The CDR3 covers 15 residues. Germline V gene data show CDR1 as SGDLS and CDR2 as YYNGEE. The J segment lost 5 bases and the V segment lost 0 bases, leaving 6 bases of the junction unmatched. TCR beta VDJ and CDR3 were profiled, and genomic DNA was the template. TCRdb analysed the reads with MiXCR anew, one entry per CDR3 protein. The sample lists about 190,000 distinct CDR3 sequences, less than 65% occurring once. The V and J genes are TRBV9 and TRBJ2-3; 7 positions match TRBD2. The sequencing input was sorted CD4+, CD8+, or CD8+CD57+ T cells (not recorded which) from PBMCs. This receptor was taken from a human donor with severe aplastic anemia or a healthy control (not recorded which). The CDR3, as DNA: TGTGCCAGCAGCGTAGCCGGGAGGAGCGTAGATACGCAGTATTTT. The encoded protein is CASSVAGRSVDTQYF. The complete variable domain, with remaining parts taken from reference TRBV9 and TRBJ2-3, reads DSGVTQTPKHLITATGQRVTLRCSPRSGDLSVYWYQQSLDQGLQFLIQYYNGEERAKGNILERFSAQQFPDLHSELNLSSLELGDSALYFCASSVAGRSVDTQYFGPGTRLTVL.